These 26 T cell receptor beta chains were sequenced from one sample in a study of T cells in Graves' hyperthyroidism and ophthalmopathy (dated by TCRdb to the late 2010s). Library prep was done by multiplex PCR. TCRdb names Illumina HiSeq 2000 as the instrument used. The TCR beta CDR3 regions were amplified from RNA transcripts. For the first round of RT-PCR on the TCR CDR3, the HTBI primer set was used together with the Qiagen OneStep RT-PCR kit. The public reads were quality trimmed at Q25 with fastp and then assembled into clones with MiXCR by TCRdb, keeping productive beta chains. Each entry is one CDR3 protein sequence, shown with its most common DNA and genes. The table for this sample lists around 600,000 distinct CDR3 sequences; 45% of them were counted only once. The ten most abundant clones make up about 7.7% of the sample. Sequencing was done on a sample of peripheral blood or thyroid tissue (not recorded which). The receptor set was obtained from an adult man with Graves' disease, either hyperthyroidism or ophthalmopathy (not recorded which).

This clonotype was counted at least ten times. The rearrangement links TRBV7-8 to TRBJ1-2; 8 positions match TRBD1. J gave up 4 bases and V 5 bases, and 3 bases lay outside the gene matches. CDR1 SGHVS and CDR2 FQNEAQ come from the germline V gene. The CDR3 covers 13 residues. CDR3 nucleotides: TGTGCCAGCAGCCAAACAGGGGGCTATGGCTACACCTTC. This gives the protein CASSQTGGYGYTF.

This rearrangement joins TRBV20-1 to TRBJ2-2; 8 bases agree with TRBD1. Trimming cost V 1 base and J 1 base; bases outside gene matches: 2. Per germline, CDR1 DFQATT and CDR2 SNEGSKA (reference sequence). The CDR3 is 15 residues long. The CDR3: CSARGGQGNTGELFF. In nucleotides, the CDR3 is TGCAGTGCTAGAGGAGGACAGGGGAACACCGGGGAGCTGTTTTTT.

In its sample, this clonotype was seen a few times. The gene calls are TRBV6-6 and TRBJ2-7, with 8 bases lining up with TRBD1. The V and J ends lost 6 bases and 2 bases, in that order; junction bases with no gene match: 6. Germline loops: CDR1 MNHNY, CDR2 SVGAGI (reference sequence). The CDR3 length is 14 residues. The CDR3 DNA follows: TGTGCCAGCAGAAGGGGACAGGCAACCTACGAGCAGTACTTC. This codes for CASRRGQATYEQYF.

This clonotype has at least ten counts. The DNA for the CDR3 is TGTGCCATCACCGACGGTGGACCGTCTGGGGCCAACGTCCTGACTTTC. Protein sequence: CAITDGGPSGANVLTF. The rearrangement joins TRBV10-3 to TRBJ2-6; D unresolved. The germline CDR1 and CDR2 sequences are ENHRY and SYGVKD. The CDR3 totals 16 residues. Trimming pared 7 bases from V and 1 base from J, leaving 14 bases between.

The table lists this clonotype with a few counts. The chain employs TRBV20-1 and TRBJ2-7, with TRBD2 matching 9 bases. V lost 6 bases and J lost 0; bases outside the gene matches: 3. The CDR3 runs to 13 residues. Germline-derived CDR1 and CDR2 are DFQATT and SNEGSKA (reference sequence). Here the CDR3 reads CSACSGGSYEQYF. CDR3 in DNA: TGCAGTGCCTGTAGCGGGGGCTCCTACGAGCAGTACTTC.

Concerning this clonotype: At one end the junction does not follow the germline gene, possibly because of a read error. The V and J genes are TRBV29-1 and TRBJ2-6, with 12 bases lining up with TRBD1. Germline CDR1 SQVTM, CDR2 ANQGSEA. The CDR3 extends over 13 amino acids. Here the CDR3 reads CSVGGTGGTTEAF. The CDR3 nucleotides are TGCAGCGTTGGGGGGACAGGGGGCACGACTGAAGCTTTC.

V gene TRBV7-8 combines with J gene TRBJ1-5, with a weak D call TRBD1 (6 bases). V lost 4 bases, J lost 0 bases, and 13 bases lay in between. This CDR3 spans 16 amino acids. Looked up from germline, CDR1 is SGHVS and CDR2 is FQNEAQ. CDR3 in amino acids: CASSSWGADSNQPQHF. In DNA form, the CDR3 reads TGTGCCAGCAGCTCGTGGGGGGCGGATAGCAATCAGCCCCAGCATTTT.

V is TRBV20-1 and J is TRBJ2-5; TRBD2 matches 8 bases. V shed 0 bases and J 2 bases; nucleotides not matched to a gene: 14. Germline assignment: CDR1 DFQATT and CDR2 SNEGSKA (reference sequence). CDR3 length equals 18 residues. This CDR3 reads CSARDKEERERSQETQYF. The CDR3, as DNA: TGCAGTGCTAGAGATAAAGAGGAGCGGGAGAGATCACAAGAGACCCAGTACTTC.

The chain combines TRBV19 with TRBJ2-7, with 9 bases identical to TRBD2. V gave up 7 bases and J gave up 6 bases; unmatched junction bases: 7. This CDR3 has 13 amino acids. CDR1 and CDR2 (germline): LNHDA, SQIVND (reference sequence). CDR3 DNA sequence: TGTGCCAGTAAACCAGCGGGAGGCTCCGAGCAGTACTTC. Translation: CASKPAGGSEQYF.

In this sample, this clonotype turned up once. The V and J genes are TRBV29-1 and TRBJ1-2, with D possibly TRBD1 on 6 matching bases. This CDR3 is 15 amino acids long. Germline CDR1 and CDR2: SQVTM and ANQGSEA. Trimming took off 5 bases at V and 3 bases at J, with 19 bases between the two ends. CDR3 DNA sequence: TGCAGCGTTCTTACAGGGACGGGGATAGACTATGGCTACACCTTC. Protein product: CSVLTGTGIDYGYTF.

This clonotype has more than one count but fewer than ten. V gene TRBV19 combines with J gene TRBJ2-5, with D perhaps assigned TRBD1 or TRBD2 (6 bases each). The CDR3 has 15 amino acids. V gave up 8 bases and J gave up 1 base, with 17 bases separating them. Germline CDR1 and CDR2: LNHDA and SQIVND (reference sequence). The CDR3, as DNA: TGTGCCAGTCAATATAGGGGGGAGCGCCAAGAGACCCAGTACTTC. Translation gives CASQYRGERQETQYF.

This rearrangement joins TRBV2 to TRBJ1-1; 8 bases match TRBD1. The CDR3 sequence is 14 residues long. From germline, CDR1 is SNHLY and CDR2 FYNNEI. Trimming removed 4 bases from V and 2 bases from J; junction bases left unmatched: 3. CDR3 protein: CASSGDRFNTEAFF. For the CDR3, the DNA is TGTGCCAGCAGTGGGGACAGGTTTAACACTGAAGCTTTCTTT.

V gene TRBV2 combines with J gene TRBJ2-6, with 8 bases identical to TRBD1. Germline V CDR1 and CDR2: SNHLY, FYNNEI. V gave up 1 base and J gave up 4 bases; unmatched junction bases: 6. The CDR3 spans 17 residues. DNA of the CDR3: TGTGCCAGCAGTGAAGACAGGGGGAGCACCGGGGCCAACGTCCTGACTTTC. Its translation is CASSEDRGSTGANVLTF.

This chain links TRBV10-3 with TRBJ1-1; a weak D match, TRBD1 (5 bases). The CDR3 loop spans 13 amino acids. V lost 10 bases, J lost 2 bases, and 14 bases lay in between. Germline CDR1 is ENHRY and CDR2 is SYGVKD. The CDR3: CATAGTSNTEAFF. CDR3 sequence (DNA): TGTGCCACGGCTGGGACTTCAAACACTGAAGCTTTCTTT.

This clonotype was counted only a few times. The chain couples TRBV29-1 to TRBJ2-7; no definite D call. V was trimmed by 5 bases and J by 0 bases, leaving 14 bases between them. This CDR3 contains 14 residues. Per germline, CDR1 SQVTM and CDR2 ANQGSEA. The CDR3 is CSVRAVKNSYEQYF. The CDR3 region has the DNA TGCAGCGTTCGAGCAGTCAAAAACTCCTACGAGCAGTACTTC.

This chain joins TRBV2 and TRBJ1-2; D remains unclear. The CDR3 spans 13 residues. V dropped 8 bases and J dropped 8 bases, with 18 bases sitting between them. From germline, CDR1 is SNHLY and CDR2 FYNNEI. This CDR3 reads CASSTGNLGGYTF. The CDR3 bases are TGTGCCAGCTCGACGGGTAACTTGGGAGGCTACACCTTC.

This sequence joins TRBV6-6 and TRBJ2-7; D is possibly TRBD2 (6 bases). The CDR3 has 16 amino acids. Trimming cost V 6 bases and J 0 bases, with 18 bases left between them. Germline V lookup: CDR1 MNHNY, CDR2 SVGAGI (reference sequence). CDR3 coding DNA: TGTGCCAGCAGCGCTTCTCCGGGACTCCACTCCTACGAGCAGTACTTC. Residues: CASSASPGLHSYEQYF.

This clonotype was seen a handful of times. CDR3 in amino acids: CSARDSGYEQYF. The CDR3 nucleotides read TGCAGTGCCCGGGATTCTGGGTACGAGCAGTACTTC. The J gene is TRBJ2-7, the V gene TRBV20-1; perhaps TRBD2 as D (5 bases). Trimming took off 6 bases at V and 4 bases at J, with 13 bases between the two ends. Germline CDR1 is DFQATT and CDR2 is SNEGSKA (reference sequence). The CDR3 runs to 12 residues.

The chain carries TRBV20-1 and TRBJ1-5, with 9 nucleotides matching TRBD1. The CDR3 has 13 amino acids. CDR1 and CDR2 from the germline V gene are DFQATT and SNEGSKA (reference sequence). After removal of 3 bases from V and 4 bases from J, the junction contained 1 base not matched to a gene. The CDR3 sequence: CSASGTGNQPQHF. CDR3 sequence (DNA): TGCAGTGCTAGCGGGACAGGGAATCAGCCCCAGCATTTT.

This clonotype has just a few counts. This chain uses TRBV7-9 with TRBJ1-2; 7 positions match TRBD1. In germline, CDR1 is SEHNR, CDR2 FQNEAQ (reference sequence). V lost 5 bases to trimming and J lost 4 bases; unmatched junction nucleotides: 13. This CDR3 is built from 16 residues. The CDR3 coding sequence is TGTGCCAGCAGCCAGGAGCCGGGACAGCTCAGCTATGGCTACACCTTC. Translating it yields CASSQEPGQLSYGYTF.

The chain employs TRBV7-2 and TRBJ1-1, with TRBD1 identical over 9 bases. CDR1 is SGHTA and CDR2 is FQGNSA in the germline V gene. V lost 5 bases, J lost 5 bases, and 9 bases stayed unmatched. The CDR3 has 15 residues. The CDR3 sequence is CASSSTTGGETEAFF. The CDR3 DNA sequence: TGTGCCAGCAGCAGCACGACAGGGGGAGAGACTGAAGCTTTCTTT.

This clonotype was counted ten times or more. This chain connects TRBV19 to TRBJ1-5, with D perhaps matching TRBD1 (6 bases). The CDR3 loop spans 14 amino acids. V was clipped by 5 bases and J by 6 bases, with 14 bases between them. Germline loops: CDR1 LNHDA, CDR2 SQIVND (reference sequence). The CDR3 protein is CASSPTGYGQPQHF. The CDR3 bases are TGTGCCAGTAGTCCTACAGGGTACGGTCAGCCCCAGCATTTT.

In this sample, this clonotype turned up many times. The V call is TRBV9, the J call TRBJ1-2, with 11 bases lining up with TRBD1. Germline trimming cut 3 bases from V and 7 bases from J; bases unmatched to any gene: 8. Germline CDR1 SGDLS, CDR2 YYNGEE. The CDR3 runs to 15 residues. The CDR3 coding sequence is TGTGCCAGCAGCGAGCCCGGGACAGGGGGTCTTGGCTACACCTTC. Amino acids: CASSEPGTGGLGYTF.

V and J are TRBV5-4 and TRBJ2-7; 8 nucleotides align to TRBD1. The germline V gene encodes CDR1 SGHNT and CDR2 YYREEE (reference sequence). The J segment lost 4 bases and the V segment lost 3 bases, leaving 3 bases of the junction unmatched. This CDR3 contains 13 residues. The CDR3 DNA reads TGTGCCAGCAGCTCGGACAGGGAGTACGAGCAGTACTTC. It yields the protein CASSSDREYEQYF.

About this clonotype: A much more abundant neighbour one base away suggests this may be a read error. The chain couples TRBV7-6 to TRBJ2-5; D is possibly TRBD1 or TRBD2 (6 bases each). The CDR3 runs to 13 residues. V lost 5 bases to trimming and J lost 3 bases, with 10 bases between them. Germline V gene sequence: CDR1 SGHVS, CDR2 FNYEAQ. This CDR3 is CASSAGQEETQYF. The DNA of the CDR3 is TGTGCCAGCAGCGCGGGACAAGAAGAGACCCAGTACTTC.

The V call is TRBV15, the J call TRBJ2-7; TRBD1 agrees at 7 bases. J was trimmed by 0 bases and V by 3 bases; bases with no gene match: 5. Germline loops: CDR1 LNHNV, CDR2 YYDKDF (reference sequence). This CDR3 region has 15 residues. CDR3 sequence: CATSSRGQRSYEQYF. The CDR3 region has the DNA TGTGCCACCAGCAGCAGGGGACAGCGCTCCTACGAGCAGTACTTC.